Below are 26 T cell receptor beta chains sequenced from a single sample in a study of cytomegalovirus exposure and HLA in healthy donors. It was with 60 Vbeta and 13 Jbeta primers that the PCR ran. Method: immunoSEQ multiplex PCR; TCRdb's copy keeps in-frame clones and lacks some. In the table there are some 190,000 clones, more than 60% of which are singletons. Sequenced: PBMCs. The source of these receptors is a man in his late teens or twenties in good health and CMV-seronegative.

Details on this clone: Other DNA sequences in the same sample also yield this CDR3. The chain combines TRBV6-5 with TRBJ1-5, with 10 bases that match TRBD1. Germline CDR1 reads MNHEY; CDR2 reads SVGAGI. The CDR3 is 15 amino acids. J was trimmed by 4 bases and V by 6 bases; bases with no gene match: 6. The CDR3 spells CASRPDRGPNQPQHF. DNA for the CDR3: TGTGCCAGCAGGCCTGACAGGGGGCCGAATCAGCCCCAGCATTTT.

The gene calls are TRBV13 and TRBJ2-3, with a tentative D call TRBD1 (6 bases). CDR1 and CDR2 from the germline V gene are PRHDT and FYEKMQ (reference sequence). This CDR3 has 14 residues. V gave up 5 bases and J gave up 6 bases, with 15 bases separating them. The CDR3 is CASSLTGSWDTQYF. CDR3 DNA sequence: TGTGCCAGCAGCCTCACAGGGTCATGGGATACGCAGTATTTT.

This sequence joins TRBV6-1 and TRBJ2-1; the match to TRBD2 covers 8 bases. J gave up 0 bases and V 1 base, and 8 bases lay outside the gene matches. Germline V gene sequence: CDR1 MNHNS, CDR2 SASEGT. The CDR3 consists of 18 residues. CDR3 DNA sequence: TGTGCCAGCAGTGAAGTGGGGGGCGGGAGGTCCTCCTACAATGAGCAGTTCTTC. Translating it yields CASSEVGGGRSSYNEQFF.

A remark on this clone: The junction and the germline gene differ at one end; a read error may be behind it. This chain links TRBV29-1 with TRBJ1-2; a weak D match, TRBD1 (5 bases). CDR1 and CDR2 (germline): SQVTM, ANQGSEA. CDR3 size: 13 residues. CDR3 sequence: CSIDLAGGYGYTF. CDR3 DNA sequence: TGCAGCATTGACTTAGCGGGGGGCTATGGCTACACCTTC.

The table lists this clone with a count of one. The chain has TRBV6-6 and TRBJ2-7; TRBD1 matches 9 bases. Per the germline V gene, CDR1 is MNHNY and CDR2 is SVGAGI (reference sequence). Trimming took 6 bases from V and 4 from J; bases not matched to a gene: 7. This CDR3 has 14 amino acids. CDR3 protein: CASSSDRGMYEQYF. CDR3 nucleotides: TGTGCCAGCAGCTCCGACAGGGGGATGTACGAGCAGTACTTC.

The chain combines TRBV2 with TRBJ2-3; 10 bases line up with TRBD2. The CDR3 is 14 amino acids. V lost 10 bases and J lost 4; bases outside the gene matches: 8. Germline CDR1 is SNHLY and CDR2 is FYNNEI. The CDR3 nucleotides read TGTGCCATTACTAGCGGGACGTCCCCAGATACGCAGTATTTT. Its protein is CAITSGTSPDTQYF.

The genes are TRBV7-6 and TRBJ1-2, with 9 positions matching TRBD1. This CDR3 has 17 amino acids. Germline V gene sequence: CDR1 SGHVS, CDR2 FNYEAQ. Trimming removed 1 base from V and 7 bases from J; junction bases left unmatched: 13. CDR3 nucleotides: TGTGCCAGCAGCTTAGGAGGTGGAGGACAGGGGAGTGGTGGCTACACCTTC. Amino acids: CASSLGGGGQGSGGYTF.

The V gene is TRBV15, the J gene TRBJ2-7; D is undetermined. The germline gives CDR1 LNHNV, CDR2 YYDKDF (reference sequence). The CDR3 sequence is 12 residues long. Trimming pared 0 bases from V and 3 bases from J, leaving 3 bases between. The CDR3 region has the DNA TGTGCCACCAGCAGAGATAACTACGAGCAGTACTTC. Translation: CATSRDNYEQYF.

The CDR3 protein is CASSEGGSEFYEQYF. The CDR3 DNA follows: TGTGCCAGCAGTGAAGGAGGATCGGAGTTCTACGAGCAGTACTTC. This chain links TRBV2 with TRBJ2-7; D not certain. Germline V gives CDR1 SNHLY, CDR2 FYNNEI. V gave up 1 base and J gave up 3 bases, with 13 bases separating them. The CDR3 is 15 amino acids.

This rearrangement joins TRBV30 to TRBJ2-7; D might be TRBD1 (6 bases). This CDR3 spans 13 amino acids. V was shortened by 5 bases and J by 2 bases, with 13 bases between the two germline ends. CDR1 and CDR2 (germline): GTSNPN, SVGIG (reference sequence). CDR3 coding DNA: TGTGCCTGGCACACCTCAGGGGCCTACGAGCAGTACTTC. This encodes CAWHTSGAYEQYF.

The gene calls are TRBV9 and TRBJ2-5; 7 bases are a match to TRBD1. With 0 bases clipped from V and 5 bases from J, the junction kept 7 bases outside the gene matches. This CDR3 is built from 15 residues. The germline CDR1 and CDR2 sequences are SGDLS and YYNGEE. The CDR3 is CASSVGDRRAETQYF. The CDR3 bases are TGTGCCAGCAGCGTAGGGGACAGACGGGCGGAGACCCAGTACTTC.

This clone was observed once. The junction shows a germline mismatch at one end, possibly a read error. CDR3 nucleotides: TGTTCCAGCAGCTTAATGGGACAGGGGGCATCAGATACGCAGTATTTT. Its translation is CSSSLMGQGASDTQYF. The V gene is TRBV7-9, the J gene TRBJ2-3; 12 bases agree with TRBD1. The CDR3 spans 16 residues. Germline V gene sequence: CDR1 SEHNR, CDR2 FQNEAQ (reference sequence). Together with reference TRBV7-9 and TRBJ2-3, the CDR3 gives the full variable domain: DTGVSQNPRHKITKRGQNVTFRCDPISEHNRLYWYRQTLGQGPEFLTYFQNEAQLEKSRLLSDRFSAERPKGSFSTLEIQRTEQGDSAMYLCSSSLMGQGASDTQYFGPGTRLTVL.

The table lists this clone with a few counts. The CDR3 protein is CACQDHMNTEAFF. CDR3 nucleotides: TGTGCCTGCCAGGATCACATGAACACTGAAGCTTTCTTT. V and J are TRBV30 and TRBJ1-1; D is uncertain. Germline CDR1 and CDR2: GTSNPN and SVGIG (reference sequence). CDR3 length: 13 amino acids. Trimming shortened V by 6 bases and J by 0 bases, and 11 bases separated the two germline ends.

A remark on this clone: This CDR3 is also generated by other DNA sequences in the sample. This rearrangement joins TRBV4-3 to TRBJ1-5; D unresolved. Germline loops: CDR1 LGHNA, CDR2 YSLEER. The CDR3 covers 11 residues. Trimming took 4 bases from V and 8 from J, leaving 6 bases between them. The CDR3 is CASSPTEPQHF. The CDR3 coding sequence is TGCGCCAGCAGCCCGACTGAGCCCCAGCATTTT.

The chain couples TRBV7-3 to TRBJ2-1; D is ambiguous. The CDR3 runs to 12 residues. V was shortened by 5 bases and J by 6 bases, with 8 bases between the two germline ends. CDR1 SGHTA and CDR2 FQGTGA come from the germline V gene. CDR3 in amino acids: CASSPSGNEQFF. DNA of the CDR3: TGTGCCAGCAGCCCTTCGGGCAATGAGCAGTTCTTC.

This clone was picked up one time. This chain uses TRBV6-5 with TRBJ2-5, with 9 positions matching TRBD2. J lost 2 bases, V lost 3 bases, and 4 bases had no gene match. Germline V gene data show CDR1 as MNHEY and CDR2 as SVGAGI. The CDR3 has 15 residues. The CDR3 protein is CASSYTSGQQETQYF. The DNA of the CDR3 is TGTGCCAGCAGTTATACTAGCGGGCAACAAGAGACCCAGTACTTC.

The V and J genes are TRBV10-2 and TRBJ2-4; 8 bases agree with TRBD1. The length of the CDR3 is 15 residues. The germline CDR1 and CDR2 sequences are WSHSY and SAAADI. V was pared by 8 bases and J by 8 bases, with 14 bases of the junction left unmatched. The DNA of the CDR3 is TGCGCCAGCCTAGGACAGGGTTGGTTGAGGGACATTCAGTACTTC. It translates to CASLGQGWLRDIQYF.

J is TRBJ2-3 and V is TRBV2; D is possibly TRBD2 (5 bases). V lost 5 bases to trimming and J lost 1 base, with 13 bases between them. The germline CDR1 and CDR2 sequences are SNHLY and FYNNEI. This CDR3 contains 15 residues. The CDR3 region is CASSIDYERTDTQYF. CDR3 DNA: TGTGCCAGCAGTATCGACTACGAACGCACAGATACGCAGTATTTT. Full variable domain (missing parts from reference TRBV2 and TRBJ2-3): EPEVTQTPSHQVTQMGQEVILRCVPISNHLYFYWYRQILGQKVEFLVSFYNNEISEKSEIFDDQFSVERPDGSNFTLKIRSTKLEDSAMYFCASSIDYERTDTQYFGPGTRLTVL.

The chain joins TRBV7-9 to TRBJ2-2; possibly TRBD2 for D (6 bases). The V and J ends lost 5 bases and 3 bases respectively, with 16 bases between them. CDR1 is SEHNR, CDR2 FQNEAQ, per germline (reference sequence). This CDR3 has 16 amino acids. The CDR3 DNA sequence: TGTGCCAGCAGCCCAGCGATCGGGAGCTACACCGGGGAGCTGTTTTTT. Its translation is CASSPAIGSYTGELFF.

V gene TRBV21-1 combines with J gene TRBJ2-2; the table's D call of TRBD1 was not tested on the DNA. TRBV21-1 corresponds to a pseudogene. The CDR3 loop spans 19 amino acids. In nucleotides, the CDR3 is TGTGCCAGCAGCAAAATGGACAGGGTCTATCTTGGCCCCACCGGGGAGCTGTTTTTT. Its translation: CASSKMDRVYLGPTGELFF.

This clone was found a few times. This chain uses TRBV5-6 with TRBJ2-2; D unresolved. V shed 0 bases and J shed 5 bases, with 8 bases lying between them. CDR1 is SGHDT and CDR2 is YYEEEE in the germline V gene. The CDR3 spans 14 residues. CDR3 nucleotide sequence: TGTGCCAGCAGCTTGGGTTTGGAGACCGGGGAGCTGTTTTTT. Amino acids: CASSLGLETGELFF.

The gene calls are TRBV18 and TRBJ2-5; no definite D call. The ends were cut back, 8 bases at V and 4 bases at J, with 8 bases in the middle. Germline V CDR1 and CDR2: KGHSH, LQKENI. CDR3 size: 11 residues. The CDR3 protein is CASTSGETQYF. CDR3 coding DNA: TGTGCCAGCACTTCAGGAGAGACCCAGTACTTC. Variable domain in full (rest from reference TRBV18 and TRBJ2-5): NAGVMQNPRHLVRRRGQEARLRCSPMKGHSHVYWYRQLPEEGLKFMVYLQKENIIDESGMPKERFSAEFPKEGPSILRIQQVVRGDSAAYFCASTSGETQYFGPGTRLLVL.

V and J are TRBV15 and TRBJ2-1, with 13 bases aligning to TRBD2. The length of the CDR3 is 16 residues. The J segment lost 4 bases and the V segment lost 5 bases, leaving 5 bases of the junction unmatched. Germline CDR1 is LNHNV and CDR2 is YYDKDF (reference sequence). The CDR3: CATSRGTSGNYNEQFF. The CDR3 bases are TGTGCCACCAGCCGCGGGACTAGCGGGAATTACAATGAGCAGTTCTTC.

This chain links TRBV5-1 with TRBJ2-1; TRBD2 matches at 9 bases. Germline V gene sequence: CDR1 SGHRS, CDR2 YFSETQ. Trimming removed 2 bases from V and 7 bases from J; junction bases left unmatched: 7. The CDR3 is 15 residues long. The CDR3 DNA is TGCGCCAGCAGCTTTAGCGGGAGCGCAGGGAATGAGCAGTTCTTC. Protein product: CASSFSGSAGNEQFF.

The chain has TRBV28 and TRBJ2-1, with 10 bases aligning to TRBD1. The CDR3 has 15 amino acids. Germline V gives CDR1 MDHEN, CDR2 SYDVKM. The ends lost 6 bases at V and 9 bases at J; junction bases unmatched: 11. In DNA form, the CDR3 reads TGTGCCAGCAGCTTGGACGCGACAGGGGGCTGTGAGCAGTTCTTC. This sequence encodes CASSLDATGGCEQFF.

The rearrangement joins TRBV2 to TRBJ2-7; 8 positions agree with TRBD1. Looked up from germline, CDR1 is SNHLY and CDR2 is FYNNEI. The CDR3 is made up of 14 amino acids. Trimming removed 7 bases from V and 0 bases from J; junction bases left unmatched: 5. The DNA of the CDR3 is TGTGCCAGCACCTCGGACAGGGCCTCCTACGAGCAGTACTTC. This translates into CASTSDRASYEQYF.